Following are 19 T cell receptor beta chains from one sample sequenced in a study of PD-1 blockade in classical Hodgkin lymphoma (dated by TCRdb to 2018 to 2021). Reading the label with the study, this specimen's time point is: cycle 4 day 1 (C4D1), after five to seven weeks of nivolumab. Every trial patient had relapsed after autologous stem cell transplantation, and cohorts A, B and C differed in prior brentuximab vedotin exposure. Library preparation was by the immunoSEQ multiplex PCR assay. Drawn from immuneACCESS, this table holds only the in-frame rearrangements with V and J called that TCRdb kept. Clones are partly lost; checked studies trace under half to an unresolved V gene and leave the rest unexplained. Recorded for this sample are over 80,000 clones; 78% of them occurred a single time. The ten biggest clones cover about 9.4% of the sample. This specimen was peripheral blood mononuclear cells (PBMCs), taken before the fourth cycle of nivolumab. These receptors were taken from a human donor with classical Hodgkin lymphoma.

This chain connects TRBV18 to TRBJ2-7, with a tentative D call TRBD2 (6 bases). Germline loops: CDR1 KGHSH, CDR2 LQKENI. The CDR3 runs to 13 residues. V shed 2 bases and J shed 6 bases, with 11 bases lying between them. For the CDR3, the DNA is TGTGCCAGCTCACCAGGGGCGGGGAGCGAGCAGTACTTC. Protein product: CASSPGAGSEQYF.

In its sample, this clone was seen once. V is TRBV7-2 and J is TRBJ1-1; D remains unclear. The CDR3 is 14 residues long. Deletions cut 0 bases from V and 10 bases from J, with 15 bases between. Germline V lookup: CDR1 SGHTA, CDR2 FQGNSA. CDR3 nucleotide sequence: TGTGCCAGCAGCTTAGCCCGGGTGGAGGGAGGAGCTTTCTTT. Translation: CASSLARVEGGAFF.

This chain uses TRBV25-1 with TRBJ1-1, with D unresolved. The CDR3 covers 16 residues. The germline V and J ends were trimmed by 7 bases and 0 bases, with 18 bases remaining between them. CDR1 and CDR2 from the germline V gene are MGHDK and SYGVNS. The CDR3 coding sequence is TGTGCCAGCACTCCTCCTTCGGTAGATTTGAACACTGAAGCTTTCTTT. This translates into CASTPPSVDLNTEAFF.

The chain employs TRBV5-1 and TRBJ1-2; 9 positions match TRBD1. Germline assignment: CDR1 SGHRS and CDR2 YFSETQ. This CDR3 spans 15 amino acids. The V gene end was trimmed by 3 bases and the J gene end by 6 bases; junction bases not matched to a gene: 9. Here the CDR3 reads CASSSRDRDPHGYTF. Here the CDR3 DNA reads TGCGCCAGCAGCTCTCGGGACAGGGACCCTCATGGCTACACCTTC.

The chain carries TRBV7-2 and TRBJ1-5, with no clear D. This CDR3 spans 14 amino acids. Germline V lookup: CDR1 SGHTA, CDR2 FQGNSA. Between the trimmed V and J ends, which lost 4 bases and 0 bases, there was a span of 7 bases. The CDR3 is CASSSRYSNQPQHF. The CDR3 bases are TGTGCCAGCAGCTCTCGGTATAGCAATCAGCCCCAGCATTTT.

This clone was seen a single time. The gene calls are TRBV5-4 and TRBJ2-5; D uncertain. Germline CDR1 reads SGHNT; CDR2 reads YYREEE (reference sequence). The CDR3 contains 14 residues. Trimming cost V 3 bases and J 5 bases, with 14 bases left between them. For the CDR3, the DNA is TGTGCCAGCAGCTGGGCCTCGAGTCGGGAGACCCAGTACTTC. Translation gives CASSWASSRETQYF.

As concerns this clone: The junction does not match germline at one end; this may be a read error. CDR3 residues: CASSLGTATVTQYF. The CDR3 nucleotides read TGTGCCAGCAGCTTAGGGACGGCCACAGTTACGCAGTATTTT. This rearrangement joins TRBV7-9 to TRBJ2-3; D ambiguous. The CDR3 covers 14 residues. Per the germline V gene, CDR1 is SEHNR and CDR2 is FQNEAQ (reference sequence).

This clone was seen just once. The chain uses TRBV6-5 and TRBJ1-5; TRBD1 agrees at 9 bases. This CDR3 region has 13 residues. The V gene end was trimmed by 6 bases and the J gene end by 7 bases; junction bases not matched to a gene: 4. Germline V gene lookup returns CDR1 MNHEY and CDR2 SVGAGI. CDR3 residues: CASRGTGFQPQHF. In DNA form, the CDR3 reads TGTGCCAGCAGGGGGACAGGGTTCCAGCCCCAGCATTTT.

The chain uses TRBV5-4 and TRBJ2-7; TRBD1 matches 7 bases. CDR3 length: 14 residues. Germline assignment: CDR1 SGHNT and CDR2 YYREEE (reference sequence). V lost 3 bases, J lost 2 bases, and 5 bases stayed unmatched. The CDR3 region is CASSYRGAAYEQYF. The DNA for the CDR3 is TGTGCCAGCAGCTACAGGGGCGCAGCCTACGAGCAGTACTTC.

The gene calls are TRBV6-1 and TRBJ1-5, with D uncertain. CDR3 size: 13 residues. CDR1 and CDR2 from the germline V gene are MNHNS and SASEGT. The germline V and J ends were trimmed by 6 bases and 3 bases, with 9 bases remaining between them. The CDR3: CASSAGLNQPQHF. Written as DNA, the CDR3 is TGTGCCAGCAGCGCCGGGCTCAATCAGCCCCAGCATTTT.

V gene TRBV19 combines with J gene TRBJ2-2; 12 bases agree with TRBD1. Unmatched junction bases numbered 12, after V lost 6 bases and J lost 7 bases. Looked up from germline, CDR1 is LNHDA and CDR2 is SQIVND (reference sequence). The CDR3 runs 17 residues. CDR3 coding DNA: TGTGCCAGTAGGCCCCTCGGGACAGGGGGCAGGGGCGGGGAGCTGTTTTTT. Translated, it gives CASRPLGTGGRGGELFF.

The rearrangement uses TRBV7-9 and TRBJ1-5; the D is unclear. The CDR3 has 13 amino acids. The germline V and J ends were trimmed by 5 bases and 1 base, with 6 bases remaining between them. Per the germline V gene, CDR1 is SEHNR and CDR2 is FQNEAQ (reference sequence). The CDR3 here is CASSLNSNQPQHF. For the CDR3, the DNA is TGTGCCAGCAGCCTAAACAGCAATCAGCCCCAGCATTTT.

The CDR3, as DNA: TGCGCCAGCAGTGACTTTTCTGGGGGACCATACTACGAGCAGTACTTC. Translating it yields CASSDFSGGPYYEQYF. The rearrangement links TRBV10-1 to TRBJ2-7; D could derive from TRBD1 or TRBD2 (5 bases each). CDR1 is WNHNN, CDR2 SYGVQD, per germline (reference sequence). This CDR3 spans 16 amino acids. V lost 3 bases to trimming and J lost 3 bases, with 18 bases between them.

This clone was recorded only once. The V call is TRBV27, the J call TRBJ2-7, with D hard to call. The V end lost 5 bases, the J end lost 0 bases, and 11 bases lay between the germline ends. This CDR3 contains 14 residues. CDR1 is MNHEY, CDR2 SMNVEV, per germline (reference sequence). The CDR3 DNA is TGTGCCAGCAGTACGAGAGGAGCCTCCTACGAGCAGTACTTC. This gives the protein CASSTRGASYEQYF.

The chain recombines TRBV19 with TRBJ2-2; D possibly corresponds to TRBD2 (7 bases). V was trimmed by 4 bases and J by 4 bases, leaving 13 bases between them. The CDR3 has 15 residues. Germline-derived CDR1 and CDR2 are LNHDA and SQIVND (reference sequence). CDR3 nucleotides: TGTGCCAGTAGTAGGGGGGGGCGTAGCACCGGGGAGCTGTTTTTT. It specifies CASSRGGRSTGELFF.

The chain uses TRBV28 and TRBJ2-7, with D possibly matching TRBD1 (6 bases). The V gene's germline CDR1 is MDHEN and CDR2 SYDVKM. V shed 4 bases and J shed 0 bases, with 16 bases lying between them. There are 16 residues in the CDR3. The CDR3 loop is CASSSARQAFSYEQYF. In DNA form, the CDR3 reads TGTGCCAGCAGTTCCGCTAGACAGGCTTTCTCCTACGAGCAGTACTTC.

The V gene is TRBV5-1, the J gene TRBJ1-2; D perhaps matches TRBD1 (5 bases). Trimming took 2 bases from V and 4 from J, leaving 12 bases between them. Germline CDR1 is SGHRS and CDR2 is YFSETQ. The CDR3 contains 14 residues. CDR3 residues: CASSLFQGGYGYTF. The CDR3 nucleotides are TGCGCCAGCAGCTTATTCCAGGGAGGCTATGGCTACACCTTC. The variable domain in full, with the rest retrieved from reference TRBV5-1 and TRBJ1-2, is KAGVTQTPRYLIKTRGQQVTLSCSPISGHRSVSWYQQTPGQGLQFLFEYFSETQRNKGNFPGRFSGRQFSNSRSEMNVSTLELGDSALYLCASSLFQGGYGYTFGSGTRLTVV.

This chain connects TRBV5-1 to TRBJ2-7, with D possibly matching TRBD1 (6 bases). With 0 bases removed from V and 3 bases from J, the gap between germline ends came to 10 bases. This CDR3 spans 14 amino acids. The germline V gene has CDR1 SGHRS and CDR2 YFSETQ. CDR3 sequence: CASSLEMDSYEQYF. The DNA for the CDR3 is TGCGCCAGCAGCTTGGAAATGGACAGCTACGAGCAGTACTTC.

This chain links TRBV27 with TRBJ2-4, with D perhaps matching TRBD1 (6 bases). Trimming pared 6 bases from V and 1 base from J, leaving 13 bases between. Germline V lookup: CDR1 MNHEY, CDR2 SMNVEV (reference sequence). The CDR3 is made up of 15 amino acids. CDR3 DNA: TGTGCCAGCAGCGAGATAACAGGGGCCAAAAACATTCAGTACTTC. Translated, it gives CASSEITGAKNIQYF.